The 27 T cell receptor beta chains listed next were all sequenced from one sample in a study of graft-versus-host responses after intestinal transplantation. Antigens of these TCRs are unknown. Assay used: immunoSEQ multiplex PCR; TCRdb lists only in-frame clones, some missing. The table records fewer than 95,000 clones, approximately 94% of them present only once. The sample consisted of unstimulated CD8+ T cells sorted from spleen or lymph node cells, taken before intestinal transplant. These receptors were obtained from a human donor who received an intestinal transplant.

The chain joins TRBV27 to TRBJ1-6; a possible D gene is TRBD1 (6 bases). The CDR3 is 15 amino acids. V was clipped by 6 bases and J by 2 bases, with 11 bases between them. CDR1 is MNHEY and CDR2 is SMNVEV in the germline V gene (reference sequence). CDR3 loop: CASRPEGAYNSPLHF. CDR3 sequence (DNA): TGTGCCAGCAGACCTGAGGGGGCCTATAATTCACCCCTCCACTTT.

This chain connects TRBV27 to TRBJ1-2; maybe TRBD1 (5 bases). V shed 8 bases and J shed 3 bases, with 13 bases lying between them. CDR3 length: 13 amino acids. CDR1 is MNHEY and CDR2 is SMNVEV in the germline V gene (reference sequence). The CDR3: CASRGSSYYGYTF. The CDR3 coding sequence is TGTGCCAGCCGGGGGAGCAGCTACTATGGCTACACCTTC.

The chain links TRBV9 to TRBJ2-3; D is perhaps TRBD2 (5 bases). Trimming left V 3 bases short and J 4 bases short, with 9 bases between. This CDR3 contains 13 residues. Germline values: CDR1 SGDLS, CDR2 YYNGEE. The CDR3 DNA reads TGTGCCAGCAGCGCGAGGGCATCAGATACGCAGTATTTT. Its protein product is CASSARASDTQYF.

V is TRBV4-3 and J is TRBJ2-2; possibly TRBD2 for D (6 bases). Trimming stripped 0 bases from V and 2 bases from J, with 13 bases between. Germline lookup yields CDR1 LGHNA and CDR2 YSLEER. The CDR3 runs to 17 residues. Written as DNA, the CDR3 is TGCGCCAGCAGCCAAGAGGCACGGGGGAGCAACACCGGGGAGCTGTTTTTT. Its translation: CASSQEARGSNTGELFF.

CDR3 DNA: TGTGCCAGCAGACATACCGGGACAGGGCACAATGAGCAGTTCTTC. Its protein is CASRHTGTGHNEQFF. V is TRBV11-2 and J is TRBJ2-1; 9 bases fit TRBD1. The trim removed 6 bases at V and 5 bases at J, leaving 8 bases unmatched. The CDR3 runs 15 residues. Per germline, CDR1 SGHAT and CDR2 FQNNGV.

This clone was seen once. This CDR3 reads CASSQDGGASYEQYF. The DNA for the CDR3 is TGCGCCAGCAGCCAAGATGGAGGGGCCTCCTACGAGCAGTACTTC. The chain carries TRBV4-3 and TRBJ2-7; perhaps TRBD2 as D (6 bases). The V and J ends lost 0 bases and 0 bases respectively, with 9 bases between them. The CDR3 contains 15 residues. Germline CDR1 and CDR2: LGHNA and YSLEER.

This chain's CDR3 is CASSTGTSGGKNTDTQYF. CDR3 bases: TGTGCCAGCAGCACCGGGACTAGCGGGGGGAAAAACACAGATACGCAGTATTTT. The V call is TRBV7-9, the J call TRBJ2-3, with TRBD2 identical over 15 bases. V was clipped by 5 bases and J by 2 bases; unmatched bases: 8. CDR1 and CDR2 from the germline V gene are SEHNR and FQNEAQ (reference sequence). The CDR3 extends over 18 amino acids.

This clone has just one count. The chain employs TRBV11-2 and TRBJ2-7; D is possibly TRBD2 (5 bases). The CDR3 is made up of 15 amino acids. The V end was cut by 5 bases, the J end by 3 bases, with 17 bases between. CDR1 and CDR2 from the germline V gene are SGHAT and FQNNGV. Written as DNA, the CDR3 is TGTGCCAGCAGCACTGAACCGGGAACTCTCTACGAGCAGTACTTC. This translates into CASSTEPGTLYEQYF.

V gene TRBV5-5 combines with J gene TRBJ2-3; 8 positions agree with TRBD1. From germline, CDR1 is SGHKS and CDR2 YYEKEE (reference sequence). V lost 6 bases to trimming and J lost 2 bases; unmatched junction nucleotides: 8. The CDR3 has 15 residues. DNA of the CDR3: TGTGCCAGCATGCCGGGACAGGTGACCACAGATACGCAGTATTTT. Protein product: CASMPGQVTTDTQYF.

This chain joins TRBV7-9 and TRBJ2-1, with 8 nucleotides matching TRBD2. J gave up 2 bases and V 6 bases, and 9 bases lay outside the gene matches. From germline, CDR1 is SEHNR and CDR2 FQNEAQ (reference sequence). This CDR3 spans 16 amino acids. CDR3 amino acids: CASRPTSGETYNEQFF. The CDR3 region has the DNA TGTGCCAGCAGACCTACTAGCGGTGAAACCTACAATGAGCAGTTCTTC.

The chain is built from TRBV7-9 and TRBJ2-3; 7 bases are shared with TRBD1. The J segment lost 1 base and the V segment lost 8 bases, leaving 6 bases of the junction unmatched. The CDR3 is made up of 14 amino acids. CDR1 is SEHNR, CDR2 FQNEAQ, per germline (reference sequence). CDR3 DNA sequence: TGTGCCAGCGGCCGACAGGGTGGCACAGATACGCAGTATTTT. Translating it yields CASGRQGGTDTQYF.

J is TRBJ1-4 and V is TRBV30, with D maybe TRBD1 (6 bases). Looked up from germline, CDR1 is GTSNPN and CDR2 is SVGIG (reference sequence). The CDR3 is 14 residues long. V lost 3 bases and J 7 bases, leaving 15 bases between the germline ends. The CDR3 loop is CAWRCTGKGEKLFF. The DNA of the CDR3 is TGTGCCTGGAGATGTACAGGGAAGGGTGAAAAACTGTTTTTT.

V usage is TRBV7-8 and J usage is TRBJ1-1; D may be TRBD1 (5 bases). The CDR3 sequence is 15 residues long. The V gene's germline CDR1 is SGHVS and CDR2 FQNEAQ. V dropped 1 base and J dropped 3 bases, with 12 bases sitting between them. CDR3: CASSLGRTWDTEAFF. In nucleotides, the CDR3 is TGTGCCAGCAGCTTAGGGCGGACATGGGACACTGAAGCTTTCTTT.

This clone has a single count. The chain recombines TRBV4-3 with TRBJ2-7; 7 bases map to TRBD2. Germline CDR1 LGHNA, CDR2 YSLEER. Trimming cost V 4 bases and J 3 bases; bases outside gene matches: 9. CDR3 length equals 15 residues. CDR3 DNA sequence: TGCGCCAGCAGCCCAACTTCCGGACTAGGCTACGAGCAGTACTTC. Protein: CASSPTSGLGYEQYF.

The chain employs TRBV10-3 and TRBJ1-3, with D possibly TRBD1 on 6 matching bases. Germline V gene data show CDR1 as ENHRY and CDR2 as SYGVKD. The CDR3 length is 10 residues. V lost 10 bases to trimming and J lost 11 bases, with 12 bases between them. The CDR3 DNA follows: TGTGCCACCGGGGGGCCTGCCATATATTTT. Translation gives CATGGPAIYF.

The rearrangement uses TRBV7-9 and TRBJ2-3; D is perhaps TRBD1 (6 bases). There are 17 residues in the CDR3. The germline V gene encodes CDR1 SEHNR and CDR2 FQNEAQ (reference sequence). Trimming took 1 base from V and 2 from J, leaving 16 bases between them. This CDR3 is CASSLDPDRPPTDTQYF. The CDR3 coding sequence is TGTGCCAGCAGCTTAGACCCAGACAGGCCCCCCACAGATACGCAGTATTTT.

Comments on this clone: The sample carries other DNA sequences with the same CDR3. This chain connects TRBV19 to TRBJ2-7, with a possible D match to TRBD1 (6 bases). This CDR3 contains 13 residues. Trimming removed 6 bases from V and 5 bases from J, with 14 bases in between. Germline V gene lookup returns CDR1 LNHDA and CDR2 SQIVND (reference sequence). The CDR3 reads CASSLTGINEQYF. The CDR3 region has the DNA TGTGCCAGTAGCCTTACAGGGATCAACGAGCAGTACTTC. The variable domain in full, completed from reference TRBV19 and TRBJ2-7, reads DGGITQSPKYLFRKEGQNVTLSCEQNLNHDAMYWYRQDPGQGLRLIYYSQIVNDFQKGDIAEGYSVSREKKESFPLTVTSAQKNPTAFYLCASSLTGINEQYFGPGTRLTVT.

The chain has TRBV27 and TRBJ1-1, with no clear D. The CDR3 extends over 15 amino acids. Germline V CDR1 and CDR2: MNHEY, SMNVEV (reference sequence). V gave up 3 bases and J gave up 0 bases, with 11 bases separating them. The CDR3 region has the DNA TGTGCCAGCAGTTTTTCAGCGGCGTTGAACACTGAAGCTTTCTTT. Its translation is CASSFSAALNTEAFF.

The rearrangement joins TRBV29-1 to TRBJ2-3, with 9 bases that match TRBD1. The CDR3 spans 15 residues. Germline-derived CDR1 and CDR2 are SQVTM and ANQGSEA. After removal of 6 bases from V and 2 bases from J, the junction contained 9 bases not matched to a gene. The CDR3 spells CSVPPGTGTTDTQYF. The CDR3 DNA follows: TGCAGCGTGCCCCCCGGGACAGGGACCACAGATACGCAGTATTTT.

The CDR3: CAWSRQHGSQVVLSKNIQYF. As DNA, the CDR3 is TGTGCCTGGAGTCGGCAACATGGGTCCCAGGTCGTCCTTAGCAAAAACATTCAGTACTTC. This chain connects TRBV30 to TRBJ2-4; D ambiguous. The CDR3 extends over 20 amino acids. The germline CDR1 and CDR2 sequences are GTSNPN and SVGIG (reference sequence). The V end lost 2 bases, the J end lost 3 bases, and 29 bases lay between the germline ends.

The chain joins TRBV10-3 to TRBJ1-2; 7 bases are a match to TRBD1. The CDR3 is 13 residues long. The ends lost 6 bases at V and 4 bases at J; junction bases unmatched: 5. Germline-derived CDR1 and CDR2 are ENHRY and SYGVKD. CDR3 sequence: CAISPGQSYGYTF. The CDR3 DNA sequence: TGTGCCATCAGCCCGGGACAGAGCTATGGCTACACCTTC.

The chain employs TRBV9 and TRBJ2-1; the match to TRBD2 covers 9 bases. Germline V gene sequence: CDR1 SGDLS, CDR2 YYNGEE. The CDR3 extends over 15 amino acids. J lost 7 bases, V lost 0 bases, and 5 bases had no gene match. CDR3 nucleotide sequence: TGTGCCAGCAGCGTAGGGCGGGGGGGCCGAAATGAGCAGTTCTTC. This sequence encodes CASSVGRGGRNEQFF.

The V call is TRBV7-2, the J call TRBJ2-7; TRBD2 aligns across 8 bases. Germline CDR1 reads SGHTA; CDR2 reads FQGNSA. CDR3 size: 14 residues. Trimming took 1 base from V and 4 from J; bases not matched to a gene: 3. The CDR3 DNA reads TGTGCCAGCAGCTTAGGAGCGGGGGAATACGAGCAGTACTTC. Protein sequence: CASSLGAGEYEQYF.

The chain uses TRBV5-6 and TRBJ2-3; tentative D call: TRBD2 (5 bases). Trimming stripped 0 bases from V and 2 bases from J, with 7 bases between. Germline V gene sequence: CDR1 SGHDT, CDR2 YYEEEE. This CDR3 has 14 residues. Here the CDR3 reads CASSLAGLTDTQYF. Here the CDR3 DNA reads TGTGCCAGCAGCTTGGCAGGACTCACAGATACGCAGTATTTT.

By share, this clone counts as medium-sized (0.01 to 0.1%). The chain joins TRBV5-5 to TRBJ1-5; tentative D call: TRBD1 (6 bases). This CDR3 region has 15 residues. Germline values: CDR1 SGHKS, CDR2 YYEKEE (reference sequence). V lost 4 bases and J 4 bases, leaving 15 bases between the germline ends. The chain's CDR3 is CASSVVGHSNQPQHF. Here the CDR3 DNA reads TGTGCCAGCAGCGTGGTGGGACACAGTAATCAGCCCCAGCATTTT.

The chain uses TRBV4-3 and TRBJ2-7, with D hard to call. The CDR3 totals 16 residues. Trimming pared 0 bases from V and 2 bases from J, leaving 14 bases between. Germline V lookup: CDR1 LGHNA, CDR2 YSLEER. The CDR3 sequence is CASSQDRDTYAYEQYF. For the CDR3, the DNA is TGCGCCAGCAGCCAAGATCGAGACACCTACGCCTACGAGCAGTACTTC.

On this clone: Other DNA sequences from this sample encode an identical CDR3 as well. This chain links TRBV30 with TRBJ1-1, with 7 bases identical to TRBD1. The ends lost 2 bases at V and 4 bases at J; junction bases unmatched: 4. The length of the CDR3 is 13 residues. Germline V lookup: CDR1 GTSNPN, CDR2 SVGIG (reference sequence). The CDR3 region is CAWSRTGGTEAFF. Written as DNA, the CDR3 is TGTGCCTGGAGTCGGACAGGCGGCACTGAAGCTTTCTTT.